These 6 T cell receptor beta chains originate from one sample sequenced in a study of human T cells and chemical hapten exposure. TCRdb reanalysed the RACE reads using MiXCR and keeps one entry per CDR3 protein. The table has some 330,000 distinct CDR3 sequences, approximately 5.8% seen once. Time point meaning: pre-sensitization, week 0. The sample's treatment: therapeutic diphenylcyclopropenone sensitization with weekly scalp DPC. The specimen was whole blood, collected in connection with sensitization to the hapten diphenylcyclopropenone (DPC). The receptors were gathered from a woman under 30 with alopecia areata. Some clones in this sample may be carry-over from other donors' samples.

The CDR3 region has the DNA TGCGCCAGCAGCCACGGACAGTACACAGATACGCAGTATTTT. Protein sequence: CASSHGQYTDTQYF. The chain carries TRBV4-3 and TRBJ2-3; D might be TRBD1 (6 bases). The CDR3 length is 14 residues. V lost 3 bases, J lost 2 bases, and 9 bases lay in between. The germline V gene has CDR1 LGHNA and CDR2 YSLEER.

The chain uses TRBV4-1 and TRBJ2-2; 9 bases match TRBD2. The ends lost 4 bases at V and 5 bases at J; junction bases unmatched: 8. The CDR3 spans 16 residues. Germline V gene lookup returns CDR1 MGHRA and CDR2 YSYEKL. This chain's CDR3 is CASSPMGLASTGELFF. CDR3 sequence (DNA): TGCGCCAGCAGCCCTATGGGACTAGCTAGTACCGGGGAGCTGTTTTTT.

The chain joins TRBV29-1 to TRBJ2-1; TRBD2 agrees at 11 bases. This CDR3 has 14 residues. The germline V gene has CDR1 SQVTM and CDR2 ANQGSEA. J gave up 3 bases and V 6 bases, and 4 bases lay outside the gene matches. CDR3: CSVATSGNYNEQFF. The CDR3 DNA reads TGCAGCGTAGCGACTAGCGGGAACTACAATGAGCAGTTCTTC.

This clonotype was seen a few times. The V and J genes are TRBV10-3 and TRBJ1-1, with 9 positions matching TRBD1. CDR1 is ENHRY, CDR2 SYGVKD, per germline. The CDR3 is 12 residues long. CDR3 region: CSTTGGDTEAFF. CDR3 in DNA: TGTTCCACGACAGGGGGGGACACTGAAGCTTTCTTT.

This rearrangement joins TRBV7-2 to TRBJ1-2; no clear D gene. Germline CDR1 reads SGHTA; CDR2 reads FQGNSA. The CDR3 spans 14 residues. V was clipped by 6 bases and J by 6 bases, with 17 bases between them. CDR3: CASRQTLPADGYTF. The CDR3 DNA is TGTGCCAGCAGACAAACTCTACCCGCAGATGGCTACACCTTC.

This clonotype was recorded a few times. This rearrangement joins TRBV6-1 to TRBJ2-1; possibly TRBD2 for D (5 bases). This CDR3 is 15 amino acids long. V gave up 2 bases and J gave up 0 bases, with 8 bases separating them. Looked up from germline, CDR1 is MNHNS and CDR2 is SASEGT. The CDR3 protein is CASSERSGSYNEQFF. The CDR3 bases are TGTGCCAGCAGTGAACGGAGCGGCTCCTACAATGAGCAGTTCTTC.